This TCR beta chain was retrieved from a study of T cell repertoires in ileal Crohn's disease. This CDR3 region has 13 residues. V was trimmed by 10 bases and J by 3 bases, leaving 15 bases between them. Germline lookup yields CDR1 MNHNS and CDR2 SASEGT. Per sample, about 500 nanograms of biopsy DNA were TCRB immunosequenced. Sequencing used immunoSEQ multiplex PCR; TCRdb keeps in-frame clones, though not all of them. Altogether roughly 15,000 clones are present, over 80% being singletons, with the ten largest covering 10%. Whole-study findings and limits: Clonality above 26.8% at surgery always came with endoscopic recurrence. Sorted CD8 T cells held more high-frequency clones than CD4.

Turning to this clone: The antigen is undetermined.

The rearrangement links TRBV6-1 to TRBJ1-2; D might be TRBD1 (6 bases). The sequence came from an adult with Crohn's disease. The sample was ileal tissue. The CDR3 sequence is CATVWTADYGYTF. CDR3 in DNA: TGTGCCACCGTATGGACAGCTGACTATGGCTACACCTTC.